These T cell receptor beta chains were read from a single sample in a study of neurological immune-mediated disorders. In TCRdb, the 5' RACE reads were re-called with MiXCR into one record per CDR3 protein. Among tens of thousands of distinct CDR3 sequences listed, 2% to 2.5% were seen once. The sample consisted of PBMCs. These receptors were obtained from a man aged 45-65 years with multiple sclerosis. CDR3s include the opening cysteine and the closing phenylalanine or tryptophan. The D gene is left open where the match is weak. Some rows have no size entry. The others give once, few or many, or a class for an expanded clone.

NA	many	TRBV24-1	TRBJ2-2	TGTGCCACCAGGGGAGGGAACACCGGGGAGCTGTTTTTT	CATRGGNTGELFF
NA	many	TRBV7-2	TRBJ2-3	TGTGCCAGCAGCCCAGAGTGGACAGATACGCAGTATTTT	CASSPEWTDTQYF
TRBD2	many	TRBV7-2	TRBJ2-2	TGTGCCAGCAGCTTCCTAGCTCCCCTAGCGGGGAACACCGGGGAGCTGTTTTTT	CASSFLAPLAGNTGELFF
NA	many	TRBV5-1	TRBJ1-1	TGCGCCAGCAGCTTGGTCGCTACGTCCACTGAAGCTTTCTTT	CASSLVATSTEAFF
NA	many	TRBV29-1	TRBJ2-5	TGCAGCGCCCGGGACACCGCAAAAGAGACCCAGTACTTC	CSARDTAKETQYF
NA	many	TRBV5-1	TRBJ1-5	TGCGCCAGCAGCTTGGGCAGTTCTACTATTAGCAATCAGCCCCAGCATTTT	CASSLGSSTISNQPQHF
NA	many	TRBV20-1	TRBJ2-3	TGCAGTGCTAGAGAAAACGAGGCTCTGGATACGCAGTATTTT	CSARENEALDTQYF
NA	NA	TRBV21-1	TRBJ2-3	TGTGCCAGCAGCAAAGATCGGAGTAGCGGGGCAATGGAGACAGATACGCAGTATTTT	CASSKDRSSGAMETDTQYF
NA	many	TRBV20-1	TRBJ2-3	TGCAGTGCGGGGGGCCGACACACAGATACGCAGTATTTT	CSAGGRHTDTQYF
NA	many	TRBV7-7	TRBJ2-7	TGTGCCAGCAGCCTTAATGATGGTGGGGATTACGAGCAGTACTTC	CASSLNDGGDYEQYF
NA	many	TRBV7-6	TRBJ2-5	TGTGCCAGCAGCTTACGCAGAGAAGAGACCCAGTACTTC	CASSLRREETQYF
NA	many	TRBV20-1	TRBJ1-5	TGCAGTGCTAGAGAGATCGCCACCCAGCATTTT	CSAREIATQHF
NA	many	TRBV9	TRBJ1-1	TGTGCCAGCAGCGTAGCTCCCGAGAACACTGAAGCTTTCTTT	CASSVAPENTEAFF
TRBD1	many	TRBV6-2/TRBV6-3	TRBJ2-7	TGTGCCAGCAGATCACAGGGGAGCGGGCAGTACTTC	CASRSQGSGQYF
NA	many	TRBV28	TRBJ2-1	TGTGCCAGCGTCGGGGGGACAAATGAGCAGTTCTTC	CASVGGTNEQFF
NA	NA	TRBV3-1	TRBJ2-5	TGTGCCAGCAGCGACATCGTACTAGAAGGGGAGACCCAGTACTTC	CASSDIVLEGETQYF
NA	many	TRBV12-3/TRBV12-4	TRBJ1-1	TGTGCCAGCAGCCATACAGGGAGTAGAGTGGCTTTCTTT	CASSHTGSRVAFF
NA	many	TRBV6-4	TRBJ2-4	TGTGCCAGCAGTGACTCGCTTTGGGGGATCTTAGCCAAAAACATTCAGTACTTC	CASSDSLWGILAKNIQYF
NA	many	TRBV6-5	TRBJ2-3	TGTGCCAGCAGTTCCCTCGGTAGTTGGCCCACAGATACGCAGTATTTT	CASSSLGSWPTDTQYF
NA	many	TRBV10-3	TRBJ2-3	TGTGCCATCAGTGTGGTGATCGGTAGGACAGATACGCAGTATTTT	CAISVVIGRTDTQYF
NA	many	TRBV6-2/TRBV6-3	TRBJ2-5	TGTGCCAGCAGTTGGGGGGCCGGAGAGACCCAGTACTTC	CASSWGAGETQYF
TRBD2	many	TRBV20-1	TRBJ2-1	TGCAGTGCCACACAGACTAGCCGGGACAATGAGCAGTTCTTC	CSATQTSRDNEQFF
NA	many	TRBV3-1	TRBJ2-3	TGTGCCAGCAGATTTAGCACAGATACGCAGTATTTT	CASRFSTDTQYF
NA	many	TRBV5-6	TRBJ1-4	TGTGCCAGCAGTTCCGGGACGGCGCATGAAAAACTGTTTTTT	CASSSGTAHEKLFF
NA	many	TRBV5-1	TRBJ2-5	TGCGCCAGCAGCTTGGCGGGCAGCCGGACGGAGACCCAGTACTTC	CASSLAGSRTETQYF
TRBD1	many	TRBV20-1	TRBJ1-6	TGCAGTGCCGCAGGGGGGTGGAATTCACCCCTCCACTTT	CSAAGGWNSPLHF
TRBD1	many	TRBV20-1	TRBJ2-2	TGCAGTGCTCTCCAGGGACAGGGGGCGGCCGGGGAGCTGTTTTTT	CSALQGQGAAGELFF
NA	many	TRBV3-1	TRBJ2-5	TGTGCCAGCAGCCCAGGCGGGGGCGGGACCCAGTACTTC	CASSPGGGGTQYF
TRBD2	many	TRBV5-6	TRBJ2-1	TGTGCCAGCAGCGTGGGACTAGCGGCATATGAGCAGTTCTTC	CASSVGLAAYEQFF
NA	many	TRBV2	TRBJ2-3	TGTGCCACAGCTCCGGGGAGAGATACGCAGTATTTT	CATAPGRDTQYF
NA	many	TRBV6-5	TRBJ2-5	TGTGCCAGCAGCTGGATCAGGGGAGAGACCCAGTACTTC	CASSWIRGETQYF
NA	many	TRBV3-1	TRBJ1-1	TGTGCCAGCAGCCAATCAGGGGAAGCTTTCTTT	CASSQSGEAFF
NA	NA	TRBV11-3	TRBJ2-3	TGTGCCAGCAGCCTTGACATCACAGATACGCAGTATTTT	CASSLDITDTQYF
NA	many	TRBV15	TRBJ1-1	TGTGCCACCAGCACATCCGTGTACACTGAAGCTTTCTTT	CATSTSVYTEAFF
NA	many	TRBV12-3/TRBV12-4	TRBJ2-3	TGTGCCAGCAGTTCGGCCCTGATACATACGCAGTATTTT	CASSSALIHTQYF
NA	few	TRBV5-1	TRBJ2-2	TGCGCCAGCAGCTGGCACACCGGGGAGCTGTTTTTT	CASSWHTGELFF
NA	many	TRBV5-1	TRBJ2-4	TGCGCCAGCAGCGAGGCCTTACAGGGAAACTCTATTCTAGCCAAAAACATTCAGTACTTC	CASSEALQGNSILAKNIQYF
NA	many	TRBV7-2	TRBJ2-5	TGTGCCAGCAGCTTGGTGGAGGAGACCCAGTACTTC	CASSLVEETQYF
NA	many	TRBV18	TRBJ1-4	TGTGCCAGCTCTCCCTTTGTGGATGAAAAACTGTTTTTT	CASSPFVDEKLFF
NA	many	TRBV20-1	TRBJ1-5	TGCAGTGCTAGGGGCCAGGGTCAGCCCCAGCATTTT	CSARGQGQPQHF
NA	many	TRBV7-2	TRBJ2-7	TGTGCCAGCAGCTTAAATCGCCTCTACGAGCAGTACTTC	CASSLNRLYEQYF
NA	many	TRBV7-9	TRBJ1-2	TGTGCCAGCAGCTTCTCAGAGAGCTACACCTTC	CASSFSESYTF